Each of the 27 T cell receptor beta chains below was sequenced from the same sample in a study of shared clonotypes between healthy human individuals. Method: immunoSEQ multiplex PCR; TCRdb's copy keeps in-frame clones and lacks some. The sample shows about 870,000 clones, 85% to 95% of them seen only once. Cells designated naive CD8 were CD45RO-negative and were positively selected for CCR7, with terminally differentiated effector memory CD45RA+ cells excluded. Sample: naive CD8+ T cells sorted from blood. These receptors were collected from a man younger than 45 in good health.

As for this clone: This sample includes further DNA sequences coding for the same CDR3. The chain combines TRBV27 with TRBJ2-2; 10 bases fit TRBD2. The CDR3 totals 15 residues. J gave up 2 bases and V 4 bases, and 1 base lay outside the gene matches. Per the germline V gene, CDR1 is MNHEY and CDR2 is SMNVEV (reference sequence). The CDR3 region is CASSWTSGNTGELFF. CDR3 bases: TGTGCCAGCAGTTGGACTAGCGGCAACACCGGGGAGCTGTTTTTT.

The chain is built from TRBV27 and TRBJ2-1, with no clear D. The CDR3 is 12 amino acids. V shed 5 bases and J shed 8 bases, with 10 bases lying between them. In germline, CDR1 is MNHEY, CDR2 SMNVEV (reference sequence). CDR3 sequence reads: CASSEPLYEQFF. CDR3 DNA: TGTGCCAGCAGTGAACCGCTCTATGAGCAGTTCTTC.

The V call is TRBV2, the J call TRBJ2-7; D is uncertain. CDR1 and CDR2 (germline): SNHLY, FYNNEI. The CDR3 sequence is 13 residues long. The V and J ends lost 4 bases and 3 bases respectively, with 10 bases between them. DNA of the CDR3: TGTGCCAGCAGTGGCGCGGCGGACTACGAGCAGTACTTC. Translation gives CASSGAADYEQYF.

This clone is a singleton in its sample. The chain combines TRBV4-1 with TRBJ1-5; D is ambiguous. Trimming shortened V by 0 bases and J by 2 bases, and 8 bases separated the two germline ends. This CDR3 has 15 residues. Germline loops: CDR1 MGHRA, CDR2 YSYEKL. DNA of the CDR3: TGCGCCAGCAGCCAAGATAGGAGGGGCAATCAGCCCCAGCATTTT. It yields the protein CASSQDRRGNQPQHF.

V gene TRBV7-6 combines with J gene TRBJ2-1; 10 nucleotides line up with TRBD2. Trimming took 2 bases from V and 2 from J; bases not matched to a gene: 9. Germline CDR1 and CDR2: SGHVS and FNYEAQ. This CDR3 comprises 18 residues. CDR3 coding DNA: TGTGCCAGCAGCTTAATCCCTAGCGGGAGCCAAACCTACAATGAGCAGTTCTTC. Translated: CASSLIPSGSQTYNEQFF. Together with reference TRBV7-6 and TRBJ2-1, the CDR3 gives the full variable domain: GAGVSQSPRYKVTKRGQDVALRCDPISGHVSLYWYRQALGQGPEFLTYFNYEAQQDKSGLPNDRFSAERPEGSISTLTIQRTEQRDSAMYRCASSLIPSGSQTYNEQFFGPGTRLTVL.

This clone appeared once. The chain couples TRBV4-1 to TRBJ2-7; D unclear. Germline CDR1 and CDR2: MGHRA and YSYEKL. V gave up 0 bases and J gave up 5 bases, with 8 bases separating them. The CDR3 covers 13 residues. CDR3 residues: CASSQDVLHEQYF. CDR3 nucleotide sequence: TGCGCCAGCAGCCAAGATGTTCTCCACGAGCAGTACTTC.

About this clone itself: Different DNA sequences within this sample yield the same CDR3. The chain links TRBV7-9 to TRBJ2-1, with no clear D. Looked up from germline, CDR1 is SEHNR and CDR2 is FQNEAQ (reference sequence). The CDR3 has 12 residues. V was trimmed by 3 bases and J by 6 bases, leaving 6 bases between them. In DNA form, the CDR3 reads TGTGCCAGCAGCTTCGAGGTCAATGAGCAGTTCTTC. It encodes CASSFEVNEQFF.

This chain connects TRBV30 to TRBJ2-1, with D perhaps matching TRBD2 (5 bases). The germline gives CDR1 GTSNPN, CDR2 SVGIG (reference sequence). This CDR3 contains 13 residues. The V end lost 1 base, the J end lost 8 bases, and 12 bases lay between the germline ends. DNA for the CDR3: TGTGCCTGGAGTGCACTAGGGCCAGATGAGCAGTTCTTC. Protein product: CAWSALGPDEQFF.

In its sample, this clone was seen once. This rearrangement joins TRBV9 to TRBJ1-2; maybe TRBD1 (5 bases). CDR1 is SGDLS and CDR2 is YYNGEE in the germline V gene. The CDR3 contains 17 residues. Trimming removed 3 bases from V and 0 bases from J, with 18 bases in between. Here the CDR3 DNA reads TGTGCCAGCAGCGGCTATTCCGGGACGGAAACTAACTATGGCTACACCTTC. It yields the protein CASSGYSGTETNYGYTF.

The gene calls are TRBV9 and TRBJ1-4; D is undetermined. CDR1 is SGDLS, CDR2 YYNGEE, per germline. V shed 4 bases and J shed 6 bases, with 10 bases lying between them. This CDR3 has 13 amino acids. The CDR3 reads CASSQAGDEKLFF. CDR3 nucleotide sequence: TGTGCCAGCAGCCAGGCGGGAGATGAAAAACTGTTTTTT.

As for this clone: Other DNA sequences in this specimen translate into the identical CDR3. The chain has TRBV28 and TRBJ1-2; D ambiguous. This CDR3 has 13 residues. The germline gives CDR1 MDHEN, CDR2 SYDVKM. The ends were cut back, 2 bases at V and 5 bases at J, with 9 bases in the middle. The CDR3 nucleotides are TGTGCCAGCAGTTTACGCGGGGATTATGGCTACACCTTC. This sequence encodes CASSLRGDYGYTF.

The chain couples TRBV7-9 to TRBJ2-5; D is possibly TRBD1 (6 bases). This CDR3 contains 13 residues. V was trimmed by 7 bases and J by 2 bases, leaving 11 bases between them. Germline V gives CDR1 SEHNR, CDR2 FQNEAQ (reference sequence). The CDR3 DNA reads TGTGCCAGCAACTGGGACACACAAGAGACCCAGTACTTC. Its translation is CASNWDTQETQYF.

The gene calls are TRBV6-5 and TRBJ2-5, with 12 bases fitting TRBD2. Germline trimming cut 5 bases from V and 4 bases from J; bases unmatched to any gene: 5. Germline CDR1 MNHEY, CDR2 SVGAGI. The CDR3 contains 15 residues. The CDR3 reads CASSGGLAGLETQYF. CDR3 nucleotides: TGTGCCAGCAGTGGGGGACTAGCGGGTTTAGAGACCCAGTACTTC.

This clone was counted only a few times. CDR3 sequence: CASSVDRNYGYTF. CDR3 nucleotide sequence: TGTGCCAGCAGCGTAGATAGAAACTATGGCTACACCTTC. The chain links TRBV9 to TRBJ1-2; D is uncertain. CDR1 is SGDLS, CDR2 YYNGEE, per germline. The CDR3 is 13 amino acids. V was pared by 0 bases and J by 2 bases, with 5 bases between.

V is TRBV28 and J is TRBJ2-7, with a tentative D call TRBD1 (6 bases). The CDR3 is 16 amino acids. CDR1 MDHEN and CDR2 SYDVKM come from the germline V gene. Trimming pared 8 bases from V and 3 bases from J, leaving 23 bases between. The CDR3: CASDETGTRKIYEQYF. The CDR3 coding sequence is TGTGCCAGCGACGAAACCGGGACAAGAAAAATCTACGAGCAGTACTTC.

The V call is TRBV5-8, the J call TRBJ1-3, with D possibly matching TRBD1 (5 bases). Germline CDR1 is SGHTS and CDR2 is YDEGEE. V lost 2 bases, J lost 4 bases, and 10 bases lay in between. The CDR3 is 14 residues long. For the CDR3, the DNA is TGTGCCAGCAGCTTATCAGGGACGGGAAACACCATATATTTT. Translation: CASSLSGTGNTIYF.

The CDR3 loop reads CASSLAQGALGIADTEAFF. As DNA, the CDR3 is TGTGCCAGCAGCTTAGCGCAGGGGGCGCTGGGGATTGCAGACACTGAAGCTTTCTTT. The gene calls are TRBV7-8 and TRBJ1-1; the match to TRBD1 covers 8 bases. V dropped 0 bases and J dropped 3; count of bases not matched to a gene: 15. The CDR3 runs 19 residues. CDR1 and CDR2 from the germline V gene are SGHVS and FQNEAQ.

The chain joins TRBV5-1 to TRBJ2-1; D ambiguous. Germline V CDR1 and CDR2: SGHRS, YFSETQ. CDR3 length: 15 amino acids. Trimming took off 4 bases at V and 5 bases at J, with 16 bases between the two ends. CDR3 sequence (DNA): TGCGCCAGCAGCATCTTCGGCAACGATAACAATGAGCAGTTCTTC. Translated, it gives CASSIFGNDNNEQFF.

This chain uses TRBV7-3 with TRBJ2-1; D is unresolved. V dropped 3 bases and J dropped 0 bases, with 9 bases sitting between them. The germline V gene has CDR1 SGHTA and CDR2 FQGTGA. The CDR3 runs to 15 residues. The CDR3 is CASSLMLSSYNEQFF. The CDR3 nucleotides are TGTGCCAGCAGCTTGATGCTAAGCTCCTACAATGAGCAGTTCTTC. Full variable domain (missing parts from reference TRBV7-3 and TRBJ2-1): GAGVSQTPSNKVTEKGKYVELRCDPISGHTALYWYRQSLGQGPEFLIYFQGTGAADDSGLPNDRFFAVRPEGSVSTLKIQRTERGDSAVYLCASSLMLSSYNEQFFGPGTRLTVL.

V is TRBV19 and J is TRBJ2-7; a possible D gene is TRBD2 (6 bases). Germline CDR1 LNHDA, CDR2 SQIVND (reference sequence). Trimming shortened V by 6 bases and J by 6 bases, and 12 bases separated the two germline ends. CDR3 length: 12 residues. This CDR3 is CASSYGGSEQYF. Here the CDR3 DNA reads TGTGCCAGTAGCTACGGGGGAAGCGAGCAGTACTTC. The entire variable domain, with the rest obtained from reference TRBV19 and TRBJ2-7, is as follows: DGGITQSPKYLFRKEGQNVTLSCEQNLNHDAMYWYRQDPGQGLRLIYYSQIVNDFQKGDIAEGYSVSREKKESFPLTVTSAQKNPTAFYLCASSYGGSEQYFGPGTRLTVT.

The CDR3 DNA reads as TGTGCCAGCAGCTTAGATGTAGAGACCCAGTACTTC. It yields the protein CASSLDVETQYF. The V gene is TRBV7-2, the J gene TRBJ2-5; D ambiguous. The germline CDR1 and CDR2 sequences are SGHTA and FQGNSA. CDR3 length: 12 amino acids. V was trimmed by 1 base and J by 4 bases, leaving 4 bases between them. Together with reference TRBV7-2 and TRBJ2-5, the CDR3 gives the full variable domain: GAGVSQSPSNKVTEKGKDVELRCDPISGHTALYWYRQSLGQGLEFLIYFQGNSAPDKSGLPSDRFSAERTGGSVSTLTIQRTQQEDSAVYLCASSLDVETQYFGPGTRLLVL.

CDR3 coding DNA: TGTGCCAGCAGCTTAAGGGGCGCGACCTACGAGCAGTACTTC. This sequence encodes CASSLRGATYEQYF. The gene calls are TRBV5-4 and TRBJ2-7; tentative D call: TRBD1 (5 bases). Germline values: CDR1 SGHNT, CDR2 YYREEE (reference sequence). The V and J ends lost 2 bases and 2 bases respectively, with 11 bases between them. The CDR3 length is 14 residues.

V usage is TRBV7-9 and J usage is TRBJ2-1, with TRBD1 matching 8 bases. The length of the CDR3 is 14 residues. Germline loops: CDR1 SEHNR, CDR2 FQNEAQ (reference sequence). V was pared by 7 bases and J by 5 bases, with 7 bases of the junction left unmatched. The CDR3 reads CASISSDRDNEQFF. The DNA of the CDR3 is TGTGCCAGCATATCTTCGGACAGGGACAATGAGCAGTTCTTC. Full variable domain (missing parts from reference TRBV7-9 and TRBJ2-1): DTGVSQNPRHKITKRGQNVTFRCDPISEHNRLYWYRQTLGQGPEFLTYFQNEAQLEKSRLLSDRFSAERPKGSFSTLEIQRTEQGDSAMYLCASISSDRDNEQFFGPGTRLTVL.

The chain combines TRBV14 with TRBJ2-1; the D gene is possibly TRBD1 (5 bases). V lost 0 bases to trimming and J lost 10 bases, with 16 bases between them. The germline V gene has CDR1 SGHDN and CDR2 FVKESK. This CDR3 region has 15 residues. The CDR3 DNA follows: TGTGCCAGCAGCCAAGAATACAGGTCGGGCTACGAGCAGTTCTTC. Protein sequence: CASSQEYRSGYEQFF.

The rearrangement uses TRBV27 and TRBJ1-5; 7 positions match TRBD1. Unmatched junction bases numbered 8, after V lost 2 bases and J lost 4 bases. The CDR3 is 16 residues long. From germline, CDR1 is MNHEY and CDR2 SMNVEV (reference sequence). The CDR3 region is CASSLGRGRSNQPQHF. In DNA form, the CDR3 reads TGTGCCAGCAGTTTAGGTAGGGGGCGAAGTAATCAGCCCCAGCATTTT.

This chain uses TRBV6-5 with TRBJ2-7; D is unclear. Trimming left V 5 bases short and J 3 bases short, with 8 bases between. The CDR3 spans 12 residues. Germline lookup yields CDR1 MNHEY and CDR2 SVGAGI. The CDR3 reads CASSTTRYEQYF. The CDR3 nucleotides are TGTGCCAGCAGTACGACACGCTACGAGCAGTACTTC.

The chain links TRBV11-2 to TRBJ2-3, with D tentatively TRBD2 (6 bases). The germline V gene has CDR1 SGHAT and CDR2 FQNNGV. The V and J ends lost 2 bases and 5 bases respectively, with 8 bases between them. CDR3 length: 13 amino acids. The CDR3 sequence: CASSLFGGDTQYF. In nucleotides, the CDR3 is TGTGCCAGCAGCTTATTCGGGGGAGATACGCAGTATTTT.